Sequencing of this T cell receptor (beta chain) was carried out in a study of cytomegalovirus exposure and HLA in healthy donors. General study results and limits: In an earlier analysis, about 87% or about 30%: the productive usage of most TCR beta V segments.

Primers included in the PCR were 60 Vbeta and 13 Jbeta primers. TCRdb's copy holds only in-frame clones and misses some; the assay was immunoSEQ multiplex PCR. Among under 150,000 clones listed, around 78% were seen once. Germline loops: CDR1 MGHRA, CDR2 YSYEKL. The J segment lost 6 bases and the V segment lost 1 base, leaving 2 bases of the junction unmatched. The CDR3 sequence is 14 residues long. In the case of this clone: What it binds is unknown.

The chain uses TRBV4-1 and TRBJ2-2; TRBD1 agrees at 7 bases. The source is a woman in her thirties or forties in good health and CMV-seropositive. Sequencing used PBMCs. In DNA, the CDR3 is TGCGCCAGCAGCCAAGGTCAGGGGGCCGGGGAGCTGTTTTTT. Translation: CASSQGQGAGELFF.